A selection of T cell receptor beta chains follows, all from one sample in a study of blood T cell repertoires in COVID-19. This table comes from immunoSEQ multiplex PCR, and its TCRdb copy is limited to in-frame clones, with some not included. There are over 95,000 clones in the sample; 85% occur only once, and about 13% lies in the top ten. Sequencing input: peripheral blood. Every receptor here comes from a human donor in a cohort sampled during active COVID-19. The conserved cysteine and the conserved F or W are not part of the CDR3 here. Only part of the rows carry a size: once, few, many, or a class if the clone is expanded.

j_gene | v_gene | abundance | CDR3aa
TRBJ2-7 | TRBV6-1 | NA | ASSDWAGPSYEQY
TRBJ2-3 | TRBV7-2 | NA | ASSASGGALDTQY
TRBJ2-1 | TRBV7-2 | NA | ASSSVASGYMDNEQF
TRBJ1-3 | TRBV6-6 | NA | ASSYRAGGGYTIY
TRBJ1-1 | TRBV19 | NA | ASSLRGKNTEAF
TRBJ2-7 | TRBV7-2 | once | ASSLVVRGSSYEQY
TRBJ2-3 | TRBV5-1 | NA | ASSLVRAGTDTQY
TRBJ2-1 | TRBV7-2 | NA | ASSLDPFYQGEQF
TRBJ1-5 | TRBV4-2 | NA | ASSQEGGGHDQPQH
TRBJ1-5 | TRBV30 | once | AWGQSNQPQH
TRBJ1-2 | TRBV4-2 | NA | ASSTRQGEPLEGYT
TRBJ1-2 | TRBV19 | NA | ASSKTDVPLGYT
TRBJ2-7 | TRBV29-1 | NA | SAREGLSYGQY
TRBJ2-3 | TRBV15 | NA | ATSIAGGGTDTQY
TRBJ2-3 | TRBV4-1 | once | ASSRSPGQGGDTQY
TRBJ2-7 | TRBV19 | NA | ASSPLWSAGGKEQY
TRBJ2-1 | TRBV24-1 | NA | ATSDPSYNEQF
TRBJ2-2 | TRBV4-1 | NA | ASSQSGGYTGELF
TRBJ2-2 | TRBV19 | NA | ASNERYGELF
TRBJ1-6 | TRBV12-5 | NA | ASGFESYNSPLH
TRBJ1-2 | TRBV15 | NA | ATSRKQGENYGYT
TRBJ1-3 | TRBV7-2 | NA | ASSPAGTGGTGNTIY
TRBJ2-6 | TRBV6-2/TRBV6-3 | NA | ASSSPGQGARFGANVLT
TRBJ2-7 | TRBV6-1 | few | ASSEARTGRGDN
TRBJ1-5 | TRBV28 | few | ASSLGSSNQPQH
TRBJ2-7 | TRBV5-6 | NA | ASSDGTGGWYEQY
TRBJ2-2 | TRBV19 | NA | ASTLNTLAGGGELF
TRBJ1-6 | TRBV7-2 | NA | ASSPGQGTPLH
TRBJ1-2 | TRBV24-1 | NA | ANHRDLNYGYT
TRBJ2-3 | TRBV7-7 | NA | ASSQGGDTQY
TRBJ2-7 | TRBV19 | NA | ATLGRGPYEQY
TRBJ2-3 | TRBV2 | NA | ASTPPGVPPTDTQY
TRBJ2-3 | TRBV11-3 | NA | ASSLGGNTQY
TRBJ1-6 | TRBV30 | NA | AWKDRGNSPLH
TRBJ1-6 | TRBV7-9 | NA | ASSSLLGRNSPLH
TRBJ1-5 | TRBV19 | NA | ASTSKGTGGQPQH
TRBJ2-7 | TRBV15 | NA | ATSRGREQY
TRBJ1-1 | TRBV6-5 | NA | ASVDRGEAF
TRBJ2-4 | TRBV5-4 | NA | ASKDLQY
TRBJ2-1 | TRBV6-6 | medium-sized | ASRASGAAYNEQF
TRBJ1-2 | TRBV3-1/TRBV3-2 | NA | ASSQNEFYGYT
TRBJ2-3 | TRBV3-1/TRBV3-2 | NA | ASSQALAGRSTDTQY
TRBJ2-3 | TRBV6-5 | NA | ASSKDRASTDTQY
TRBJ2-4 | TRBV7-2 | NA | ASKPQGTANIQY
TRBJ2-7 | TRBV18 | NA | ASSPETYEQY
TRBJ1-1 | TRBV29-1 | NA | SVTKTGNTEAF
TRBJ2-7 | TRBV18 | NA | ASSPSGGASYEQY
TRBJ2-1 | TRBV5-6 | NA | ASSLRGQGTYNEQF
TRBJ2-7 | TRBV14 | once | ASSQVGYEQY
TRBJ2-7 | TRBV12-3/TRBV12-4 | NA | ASSRQQNYEQY
TRBJ1-6 | TRBV7-8 | NA | ASSLAGTPSRGDSPLH